This T cell receptor (beta chain) was sequenced for a study of T cells after posttransplantation cyclophosphamide. General study points: Donor-recipient repertoire similarity was low at 1-2 months, rising over year one. Recipient CMV seropositivity and CMV reactivation strongly tracked TRB clonality. Blood and skin or GI T cell repertoires showed limited TRB overlap.

The trim removed 4 bases at V and 5 bases at J, leaving 12 bases unmatched. Germline assignment: CDR1 SGHNT and CDR2 YYREEE (reference sequence). The CDR3 has 16 amino acids. For this clone: What it binds is not known.

Measured with immunoSEQ multiplex PCR; TCRdb has only the in-frame clones, and not every one. The data show roughly 25,000 clones, about 83% seen once. V usage is TRBV5-4 and J usage is TRBJ2-1; 7 nucleotides agree with TRBD2. The sequencing sample was made of PBMCs. This receptor was obtained from a woman aged 55-69 years with a blood cancer, CMV-positive, and with a related stem cell donor. For the CDR3, the DNA is TGTGCCAGCAGCCACCCTCGGGGGGAGTCTAACAATGAGCAGTTCTTC. Encoded protein: CASSHPRGESNNEQFF. Supplemented by reference TRBV5-4 and TRBJ2-1, the full variable domain reads ETGVTQSPTHLIKTRGQQVTLRCSSQSGHNTVSWYQQALGQGPQFIFQYYREEENGRGNFPPRFSGLQFPNYSSELNVNALELDDSALYLCASSHPRGESNNEQFFGPGTRLTVL.